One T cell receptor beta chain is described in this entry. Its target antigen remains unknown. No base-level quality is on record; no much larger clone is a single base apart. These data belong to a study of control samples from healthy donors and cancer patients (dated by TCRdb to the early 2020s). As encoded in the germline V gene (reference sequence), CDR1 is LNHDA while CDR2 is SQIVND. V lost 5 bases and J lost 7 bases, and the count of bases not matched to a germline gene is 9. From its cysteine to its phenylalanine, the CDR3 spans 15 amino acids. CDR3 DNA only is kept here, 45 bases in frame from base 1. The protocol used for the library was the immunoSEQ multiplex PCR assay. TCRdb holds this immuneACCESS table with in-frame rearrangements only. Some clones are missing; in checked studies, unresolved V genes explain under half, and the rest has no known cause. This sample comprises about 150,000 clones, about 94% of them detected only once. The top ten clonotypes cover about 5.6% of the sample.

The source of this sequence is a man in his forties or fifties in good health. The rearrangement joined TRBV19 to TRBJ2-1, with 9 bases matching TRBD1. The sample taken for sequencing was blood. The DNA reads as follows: TGTGCCAGTAGTCTTCAACAGGGGGCGCTGAATGAGCAGTTCTTC. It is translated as CASSLQQGALNEQFF.